The rows below give T cell receptor beta chains drawn from one sample of a study of blood T cell repertoires in COVID-19. TCRdb's copy holds only in-frame clones and misses some; the assay was immunoSEQ multiplex PCR. The table includes some 72,000 clones, 65% to 85% detected once. The sample was peripheral blood. Every receptor here comes from a man aged 45-65 years with COVID-19, enrolled during active disease. Each CDR3 is given with its conserved first and last residue. Each record gives: J gene, V gene, clone size, D gene, CDR3 protein, CDR3 DNA. D genes are given only for firm matches. Clone size is shown for a subset of rows, as once, few, many or a class of expanded clone.

J: TRBJ1-1
V: TRBV19
size: NA
D: NA
CDR3: CASTSRQGTEAFF
DNA: TGTGCCAGTACCAGCAGGCAGGGCACTGAAGCTTTCTTT

J: TRBJ2-7
V: TRBV7-8
size: NA
D: NA
CDR3: CASSLGTANEQYF
DNA: TGTGCCAGCAGCTTAGGGACAGCGAACGAGCAGTACTTC

J: TRBJ2-7
V: TRBV6-5
size: NA
D: NA
CDR3: CASSRGLSYEQYF
DNA: TGTGCCAGCAGCCGGGGACTGAGCTACGAGCAGTACTTC

J: TRBJ2-7
V: TRBV3-1/TRBV3-2
size: NA
D: TRBD1
CDR3: CASSQRTGGDEQYF
DNA: TGTGCCAGCAGCCAGCGGACAGGGGGTGACGAGCAGTACTTC

J: TRBJ2-1
V: TRBV7-9
size: NA
D: NA
CDR3: CASSTVVNEQFF
DNA: TGTGCCAGCAGCACAGTAGTCAATGAGCAGTTCTTC

J: TRBJ2-7
V: TRBV29-1
size: NA
D: TRBD2
CDR3: CSVECLAGSSYEQYF
DNA: TGCAGCGTTGAATGCCTAGCGGGTAGCTCCTACGAGCAGTACTTC

J: TRBJ1-1
V: TRBV6-2/TRBV6-3
size: NA
D: TRBD1
CDR3: CASSPTGQGYEAFF
DNA: TGTGCCAGCAGCCCGACCGGACAGGGGTATGAAGCTTTCTTT

J: TRBJ2-6
V: TRBV30
size: once
D: TRBD2
CDR3: CAWSLAGDGTGANVLTF
DNA: TGTGCCTGGAGTCTCGCGGGGGACGGGACTGGGGCCAACGTCCTGACTTTC

J: TRBJ2-7
V: TRBV5-1
size: NA
D: TRBD1
CDR3: CASSLAGQIYEQYF
DNA: TGCGCCAGCAGCTTGGCGGGACAGATATACGAGCAGTACTTC

J: TRBJ1-1
V: TRBV6-5
size: NA
D: NA
CDR3: CASSLLPGTEAFF
DNA: TGTGCCAGCAGCCTACTGCCCGGCACTGAAGCTTTCTTT

J: TRBJ1-1
V: TRBV4-2
size: NA
D: NA
CDR3: CASSQDSRGDTEAFF
DNA: TGTGCCAGCAGCCAAGATAGTCGGGGGGACACTGAAGCTTTCTTT

J: TRBJ1-1
V: TRBV7-2
size: NA
D: TRBD1
CDR3: CASRQGTANTEAFF
DNA: TGTGCCAGCAGACAAGGGACAGCTAACACTGAAGCTTTCTTT

J: TRBJ2-7
V: TRBV7-2
size: NA
D: NA
CDR3: CASSLYRYEQYF
DNA: TGTGCCAGCAGCTTGTATCGTTACGAGCAGTACTTC

J: TRBJ1-1
V: TRBV20-1
size: NA
D: NA
CDR3: CSASQAQNTEAFF
DNA: TGCAGTGCTAGTCAGGCCCAGAACACTGAAGCTTTCTTT

J: TRBJ2-5
V: TRBV15
size: NA
D: TRBD1
CDR3: CATSGWTGAGETQYF
DNA: TGTGCCACCAGCGGATGGACAGGGGCAGGGGAGACCCAGTACTTC

J: TRBJ1-1
V: TRBV2
size: NA
D: NA
CDR3: CASGGFMNTEAFF
DNA: TGTGCCAGCGGAGGGTTTATGAACACTGAAGCTTTCTTT

J: TRBJ1-1
V: TRBV11-1
size: once
D: TRBD1
CDR3: CASSSRQGPNTEAFF
DNA: TGTGCCAGCAGCTCCCGACAGGGCCCGAACACTGAAGCTTTCTTT

J: TRBJ2-7
V: TRBV11-2
size: NA
D: TRBD2
CDR3: CASSPTSGGPYEQYF
DNA: TGTGCCAGCAGTCCGACTAGCGGGGGACCCTACGAGCAGTACTTC

J: TRBJ2-1
V: TRBV6-5
size: NA
D: TRBD2
CDR3: CAIGLANYNEQFF
DNA: TGTGCCATTGGACTAGCGAACTACAATGAGCAGTTCTTC

J: TRBJ2-2
V: TRBV24-1
size: NA
D: TRBD2
CDR3: CATSARQGLAGGIGELFF
DNA: TGTGCCACCAGCGCTCGACAGGGACTAGCGGGAGGGATCGGGGAGCTGTTTTTT

J: TRBJ2-7
V: TRBV6-6
size: once
D: NA
CDR3: CASSYFSGYEQYF
DNA: TGTGCCAGCAGTTACTTTTCGGGGTACGAGCAGTACTTC

J: TRBJ2-1
V: TRBV6-2/TRBV6-3
size: NA
D: TRBD2
CDR3: CASSYVGLAGGYNEQFF
DNA: TGTGCCAGCAGTTACGTCGGACTAGCGGGAGGTTACAATGAGCAGTTCTTC

J: TRBJ2-3
V: TRBV29-1
size: NA
D: TRBD2
CDR3: CSVETSGVLGSTDTQYF
DNA: TGCAGCGTGGAGACTAGCGGGGTCCTTGGGAGCACAGATACGCAGTATTTT

J: TRBJ2-3
V: TRBV11-2
size: NA
D: TRBD2
CDR3: CASSPPGWTSGVTDTQYF
DNA: TGTGCCAGCAGCCCCCCCGGGTGGACTAGCGGGGTCACAGATACGCAGTATTTT

J: TRBJ1-1
V: TRBV10-3
size: once
D: NA
CDR3: CAISESGGGEAFF
DNA: TGTGCCATCAGTGAGTCGGGGGGAGGTGAAGCTTTCTTT

J: TRBJ2-7
V: TRBV7-2
size: many
D: TRBD2
CDR3: CASSFGLAITYEQYF
DNA: TGTGCCAGCAGCTTCGGACTAGCCATAACCTACGAGCAGTACTTC

J: TRBJ2-1
V: TRBV6-4
size: NA
D: TRBD2
CDR3: CASSGSGGFSYNEQFF
DNA: TGTGCCAGCAGTGGAAGCGGGGGGTTCTCCTACAATGAGCAGTTCTTC